These T cell receptor beta chains were read from a single sample in a study of shared T cell receptors in the human thymus. Clones were sequenced by immunoSEQ multiplex PCR, and TCRdb holds only the in-frame ones, with some missing. This table has hundreds of thousands of clones, around nine tenths appearing once. These data are also associated with another study on human thymus T cells.

Input material: thymocytes. The receptors come from a boy in the first two years of life with a congenital heart defect. CDR3s include the opening cysteine and the closing phenylalanine or tryptophan. Each record gives: D gene, clone size, V gene, J gene, CDR3 DNA, CDR3 protein. A D gene is named only where the DNA matches it firmly. Size values are once, few and many counts, or a class for expanded clones, and some rows have none.

d_gene: -
abundance: -
v_gene: TRBV27
j_gene: TRBJ2-1
CDR3nt: TGTGCCAGCAGTTTAGTGAAAACGGGAAAGTACTACAATGAGCAGTTCTTC
CDR3aa: CASSLVKTGKYYNEQFF

d_gene: -
abundance: -
v_gene: TRBV14
j_gene: TRBJ2-7
CDR3nt: TGTGCCAGCAGCCAAGATACGGGCGAGCAGTACTTC
CDR3aa: CASSQDTGEQYF

d_gene: -
abundance: -
v_gene: TRBV13
j_gene: TRBJ2-5
CDR3nt: TGTGCCAGCAGCTTAACTAGCGACGTAGGGGGAGAGACCCAGTACTTC
CDR3aa: CASSLTSDVGGETQYF

d_gene: TRBD1
abundance: -
v_gene: TRBV28
j_gene: TRBJ2-2
CDR3nt: TGTGCCAGCAGTTGGGACAGGGGGGGAACCGGGGAGCTGTTTTTT
CDR3aa: CASSWDRGGTGELFF

d_gene: -
abundance: -
v_gene: TRBV4-3
j_gene: TRBJ1-2
CDR3nt: TGCGCCAGCAGCCAAGATAGGGGCAGTTACTATGGCTACACCTTC
CDR3aa: CASSQDRGSYYGYTF

d_gene: TRBD2
abundance: -
v_gene: TRBV11-3
j_gene: TRBJ2-1
CDR3nt: TGTGCCAGCAGCTTAGGCCCCCGCGGACTAGCGGGAGTGGGATACAATGAGCAGTTCTTC
CDR3aa: CASSLGPRGLAGVGYNEQFF

d_gene: TRBD2
abundance: -
v_gene: TRBV28
j_gene: TRBJ2-1
CDR3nt: TGTGCCAGCAGATTAGCGGGAGGGCCTTCCAATGAGCAGTTCTTC
CDR3aa: CASRLAGGPSNEQFF

d_gene: -
abundance: -
v_gene: TRBV6-1
j_gene: TRBJ2-6
CDR3nt: TGTGCCAGCGGGCGGGGATGGGGCGGGGCCAACGTCCTGACTTTC
CDR3aa: CASGRGWGGANVLTF

d_gene: -
abundance: -
v_gene: TRBV4-2
j_gene: TRBJ2-3
CDR3nt: TGTGCCAGCAGCCAAGCGCCGACTAGCACAGATACGCAGTATTTT
CDR3aa: CASSQAPTSTDTQYF

d_gene: -
abundance: -
v_gene: TRBV27
j_gene: TRBJ1-1
CDR3nt: TGTGCCAGCAGTCTTACACAGGGTGAGTACACTGAAGCTTTCTTT
CDR3aa: CASSLTQGEYTEAFF

d_gene: -
abundance: -
v_gene: TRBV9
j_gene: TRBJ2-3
CDR3nt: TGTGCCAGCAGCCCCCGGACAGATTACACAGATACGCAGTATTTT
CDR3aa: CASSPRTDYTDTQYF

d_gene: TRBD2
abundance: -
v_gene: TRBV7-7
j_gene: TRBJ2-3
CDR3nt: TGTGCTAGCAGCCCGGGAGGCCTCACAGATACGCAGTATTTT
CDR3aa: CASSPGGLTDTQYF

d_gene: TRBD2
abundance: -
v_gene: TRBV4-3
j_gene: TRBJ2-1
CDR3nt: TGCGCCAGCAGCCAAGTGCCTACTAGCGGGAGAGGGAATGAGCAGTTCTTC
CDR3aa: CASSQVPTSGRGNEQFF

d_gene: TRBD1
abundance: -
v_gene: TRBV2
j_gene: TRBJ1-5
CDR3nt: TGTGCCAGCAGTGGGGACAGGGAGAGGGCTCAGCCCCAGCATTTT
CDR3aa: CASSGDRERAQPQHF

d_gene: -
abundance: -
v_gene: TRBV14
j_gene: TRBJ1-1
CDR3nt: TGTGCCAGCAGCCAAGATTCAACAGGGATGAACACTGAAGCTTTCTTT
CDR3aa: CASSQDSTGMNTEAFF

d_gene: TRBD2
abundance: -
v_gene: TRBV7-8
j_gene: TRBJ2-3
CDR3nt: TGTGCCAGCAGCGCGACCCGACTAGCGCAAAGCACAGATACGCAGTATTTT
CDR3aa: CASSATRLAQSTDTQYF

d_gene: TRBD1
abundance: -
v_gene: TRBV19
j_gene: TRBJ2-1
CDR3nt: TGTGCCAGTAGTTATCAGGGGGCCTACAATGAGCAGTTCTTC
CDR3aa: CASSYQGAYNEQFF

d_gene: -
abundance: -
v_gene: TRBV29-1
j_gene: TRBJ1-2
CDR3nt: TGCAGCGTTGGCGCCCCAGGTGTTACTAACTATGGCTACACCTTC
CDR3aa: CSVGAPGVTNYGYTF

d_gene: TRBD1
abundance: -
v_gene: TRBV27
j_gene: TRBJ2-7
CDR3nt: TGTGCCAGCAGTTTATCCTCCCGACAGGGCCCCTACGAGCAGTACTTC
CDR3aa: CASSLSSRQGPYEQYF

d_gene: TRBD1
abundance: -
v_gene: TRBV7-2
j_gene: TRBJ2-1
CDR3nt: TGTGCCAGCAGCCGGGGACAGGGACACAATGAGCAGTTCTTC
CDR3aa: CASSRGQGHNEQFF

d_gene: -
abundance: -
v_gene: TRBV9
j_gene: TRBJ2-7
CDR3nt: TGTGCCAGCAGCGTAGAAGTGGGGGGGCCCCCCTACGAGCAGTACTTC
CDR3aa: CASSVEVGGPPYEQYF

d_gene: TRBD1
abundance: -
v_gene: TRBV29-1
j_gene: TRBJ1-2
CDR3nt: TGCAGTTTTAACAGGGGTCCCTATGGCTACACCTTC
CDR3aa: CSFNRGPYGYTF

d_gene: -
abundance: -
v_gene: TRBV27
j_gene: TRBJ2-7
CDR3nt: TGTGCCAGCAGTTTGCTTCTTGCGGACTCCGTGCACTACGAGCAGTACTTC
CDR3aa: CASSLLLADSVHYEQYF

d_gene: TRBD2
abundance: -
v_gene: TRBV11-2
j_gene: TRBJ2-1
CDR3nt: TGTGCCAGCAGCTTAGATAATAGCGGGAGGGTCAATGAGCAGTTCTTC
CDR3aa: CASSLDNSGRVNEQFF

d_gene: TRBD2
abundance: -
v_gene: TRBV10-3
j_gene: TRBJ2-7
CDR3nt: TGTGCCATCAGTACCCTAGCGGGAGGCCCGAGCTCCTACGAGCAGTACTTC
CDR3aa: CAISTLAGGPSSYEQYF

d_gene: -
abundance: -
v_gene: TRBV5-4
j_gene: TRBJ2-3
CDR3nt: TGTGCCAGCAGCTTCCCTAGCGAGCCCACAGATACGCAGTATTTT
CDR3aa: CASSFPSEPTDTQYF

d_gene: TRBD2
abundance: -
v_gene: TRBV28
j_gene: TRBJ2-5
CDR3nt: TGTGCCAGCAGTTTATACAGGCTAGCGGGAGGGCCTCTCCAAGAGACCCAGTACTTC
CDR3aa: CASSLYRLAGGPLQETQYF

d_gene: -
abundance: -
v_gene: TRBV7-6
j_gene: TRBJ1-2
CDR3nt: TGTGCCAGCAGCCCCCGCAGGGGCTATGGCTACACCTTC
CDR3aa: CASSPRRGYGYTF

d_gene: -
abundance: -
v_gene: TRBV30
j_gene: TRBJ1-2
CDR3nt: TGTGCCTGGAGTGTAACACAGGATTTTGGCTATGGCTACACCTTC
CDR3aa: CAWSVTQDFGYGYTF

d_gene: -
abundance: few
v_gene: TRBV28
j_gene: TRBJ2-4
CDR3nt: TGTGCCAGCAGTTTAGGAGGCAGGATCGAGGAAAACATTCAGTACTTC
CDR3aa: CASSLGGRIEENIQYF

d_gene: TRBD2
abundance: -
v_gene: TRBV7-9
j_gene: TRBJ2-7
CDR3nt: TGTGCCAGCAGCCCCACCGGCAGCGGGAGGGTTTACGAGCAGTACTTC
CDR3aa: CASSPTGSGRVYEQYF

d_gene: TRBD2
abundance: once
v_gene: TRBV5-4
j_gene: TRBJ2-7
CDR3nt: TGTGCCAGCAGCTTGGATGAAGCGGGAGATAAGTACGAGCAGTACTTC
CDR3aa: CASSLDEAGDKYEQYF

d_gene: TRBD1
abundance: -
v_gene: TRBV25-1
j_gene: TRBJ1-1
CDR3nt: TGTGCCAGCAGTGAGTACCGACAGGGAGAGAACACTGAAGCTTTCTTT
CDR3aa: CASSEYRQGENTEAFF

d_gene: -
abundance: -
v_gene: TRBV5-6
j_gene: TRBJ1-2
CDR3nt: TGTGCCAGCAGCTGCATCTGGGGCCCGGACCTACCCTATGGCTACACCTTC
CDR3aa: CASSCIWGPDLPYGYTF

d_gene: -
abundance: -
v_gene: TRBV15
j_gene: TRBJ1-5
CDR3nt: TGTGCCACCAGCAGAGCCCCATCCGGCCAAGCGGGTCAGCCCCAGCATTTT
CDR3aa: CATSRAPSGQAGQPQHF

d_gene: -
abundance: -
v_gene: TRBV6-6
j_gene: TRBJ2-1
CDR3nt: TGTGCCAGCAGTTACTCATTGTCTCTCGGGAGTAGGGTGATCTTC
CDR3aa: CASSYSLSLGSRVIF

d_gene: TRBD2
abundance: -
v_gene: TRBV2
j_gene: TRBJ2-3
CDR3nt: TGTGCCAGCAGTGGTCCTAGCGGACGGCGAGATACGCAGTATTTT
CDR3aa: CASSGPSGRRDTQYF

d_gene: -
abundance: -
v_gene: TRBV14
j_gene: TRBJ1-4
CDR3nt: TGTGCCAGCAGCCCCAACGGGGGGGATGAAAAACTGTTTTTT
CDR3aa: CASSPNGGDEKLFF